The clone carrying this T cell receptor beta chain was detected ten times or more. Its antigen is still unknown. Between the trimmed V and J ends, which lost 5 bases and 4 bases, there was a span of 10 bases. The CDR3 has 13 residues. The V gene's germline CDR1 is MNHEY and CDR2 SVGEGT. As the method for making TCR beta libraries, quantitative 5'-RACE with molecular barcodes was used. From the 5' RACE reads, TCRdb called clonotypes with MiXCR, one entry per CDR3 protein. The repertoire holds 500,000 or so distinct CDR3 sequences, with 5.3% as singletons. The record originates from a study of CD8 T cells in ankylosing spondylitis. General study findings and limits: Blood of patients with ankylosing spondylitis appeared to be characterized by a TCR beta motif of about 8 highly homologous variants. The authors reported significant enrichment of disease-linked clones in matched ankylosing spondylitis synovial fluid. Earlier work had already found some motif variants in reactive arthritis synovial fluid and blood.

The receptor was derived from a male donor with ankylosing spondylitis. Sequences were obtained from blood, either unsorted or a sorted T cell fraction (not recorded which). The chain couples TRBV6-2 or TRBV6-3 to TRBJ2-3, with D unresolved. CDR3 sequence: CASSTRVSDTQYF. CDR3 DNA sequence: TGTGCCAGCAGTACCCGGGTTTCAGATACGCAGTATTTT.